These 17 T cell receptor beta chains originate from one sample sequenced in a study of regulatory T cells in long-lasting Graves disease. This sample's time point: persistent/refractory GD, antithyroid drugs over 5 years with positive TRAb. PBMC RNA was the source of the TCR library. HTBI primers from iRepertoire and Arm-PCR of CDR3 regions yielded the TCR beta libraries. MiXCR, applied by TCRdb to the multiplex PCR reads, yields one record per CDR3 protein. The data show more than 650,000 distinct CDR3 sequences, around 30% seen once. The source material was peripheral blood mononuclear cells (PBMCs), sampled when the disease was refractory, from a patient treated with antithyroid drugs. These TCRs come from a female donor with Graves disease.

In its sample, this clonotype was seen a few times. One junction end does not reproduce the germline sequence, and a read error may be involved. The chain joins TRBV6-4 to TRBJ1-3; D remains ambiguous. Germline loops: CDR1 MRHNA, CDR2 SNTAGT. The CDR3 runs 15 residues. CDR3 region: CASSYSSSSGNTIYF. DNA for the CDR3: TGTGCCAGCAGTTACTCGAGCAGCTCTGGAAACACCATATATTTT.

The table lists this clonotype with many counts. The CDR3 loop is CASSRDSAYYEQYF. As DNA, the CDR3 is TGCGCCAGCAGCCGGGACAGTGCTTACTACGAGCAGTACTTC. J is TRBJ2-7 and V is TRBV4-1, with 7 bases fitting TRBD1. The ends lost 4 bases at V and 3 bases at J; junction bases unmatched: 6. The CDR3 is 14 residues long. The V gene's germline CDR1 is MGHRA and CDR2 YSYEKL.

The chain recombines TRBV15 with TRBJ1-5; no reliable D call. CDR1 is LNHNV, CDR2 YYDKDF, per germline (reference sequence). Trimming removed 5 bases from V and 3 bases from J, with 5 bases in between. The CDR3 runs 12 residues. Here the CDR3 DNA reads TGTGCCACCAGCCCAGTCAATCAGCCCCAGCATTTT. Translated, it gives CATSPVNQPQHF. Filled out from reference TRBV15 and TRBJ1-5, the complete variable domain reads DAMVIQNPRYQVTQFGKPVTLSCSQTLNHNVMYWYQQKSSQAPKLLFHYYDKDFNNEADTPDNFQSRRPNTSFCFLDIRSPGLGDTAMYLCATSPVNQPQHFGDGTRLSIL.

This chain joins TRBV12-3 or TRBV12-4 and TRBJ2-7; a possible D gene is TRBD2 (5 bases). Trimming shortened V by 4 bases and J by 3 bases, and 10 bases separated the two germline ends. The CDR3 spans 13 residues. CDR3 bases: TGTGCCAGCAGTTATCAAACTAGCTACGAGCAGTACTTC. This sequence encodes CASSYQTSYEQYF.

The chain joins TRBV15 to TRBJ2-5; D remains unclear. Between the trimmed V and J ends, which lost 1 base and 2 bases, there was a span of 11 bases. Germline loops: CDR1 LNHNV, CDR2 YYDKDF (reference sequence). The length of the CDR3 is 15 residues. The CDR3 DNA sequence: TGTGCCACCAGCAGAGGTGAGGCTGAGCAAGAGACCCAGTACTTC. It yields the protein CATSRGEAEQETQYF.

This clonotype was picked up a small number of times. This sequence joins TRBV5-5 and TRBJ2-7; D perhaps matches TRBD1 (6 bases). The CDR3 length is 15 residues. The V gene's germline CDR1 is SGHKS and CDR2 YYEKEE (reference sequence). The germline V and J ends were trimmed by 0 bases and 3 bases, with 13 bases remaining between them. DNA for the CDR3: TGTGCCAGCAGCTTGGTCCCAGGGGTCCTCTACGAGCAGTACTTC. This sequence encodes CASSLVPGVLYEQYF.

This clonotype was seen many times. The CDR3 nucleotides read TGTGCCAGCAGTTTAGGGGGAACCTACGAGCAGTACTTC. Amino acids: CASSLGGTYEQYF. The gene calls are TRBV28 and TRBJ2-7, with D possibly being TRBD1 or TRBD2 (5 bases each). The CDR3 has 13 residues. V was trimmed by 2 bases and J by 2 bases, leaving 7 bases between them. Per germline, CDR1 MDHEN and CDR2 SYDVKM.

CDR3 region: CASSLAWGESNQPQHF. For the CDR3, the DNA is TGTGCCAGCAGCTTGGCCTGGGGAGAGAGCAATCAGCCCCAGCATTTT. The chain carries TRBV5-6 and TRBJ1-5; D gene unclear. There are 16 residues in the CDR3. V lost 0 bases to trimming and J lost 1 base, with 11 bases between them. Germline-derived CDR1 and CDR2 are SGHDT and YYEEEE. Full variable domain (missing parts from reference TRBV5-6 and TRBJ1-5): DAGVTQSPTHLIKTRGQQVTLRCSPKSGHDTVSWYQQALGQGPQFIFQYYEEEERQRGNFPDRFSGHQFPNYSSELNVNALLLGDSALYLCASSLAWGESNQPQHFGDGTRLSIL.

V usage is TRBV29-1 and J usage is TRBJ1-3, with 11 bases matching TRBD1. This CDR3 comprises 14 residues. Germline V lookup: CDR1 SQVTM, CDR2 ANQGSEA. V gave up 5 bases and J gave up 6 bases; unmatched junction bases: 6. CDR3 nucleotides: TGCAGCGTTACCCCGGGACAGGGGGTAAACACCATATATTTT. This encodes CSVTPGQGVNTIYF.

Here the CDR3 reads CSAHPRTANYQPQHF. The CDR3 region has the DNA TGCAGTGCCCACCCCAGGACAGCCAACTATCAGCCCCAGCATTTT. This chain uses TRBV20-1 with TRBJ1-5, with D possibly matching TRBD1 (6 bases). The CDR3 is made up of 15 amino acids. Germline values: CDR1 DFQATT, CDR2 SNEGSKA (reference sequence). Trimming removed 6 bases at V and 5 bases at J, with 20 bases between.

This clonotype appeared once. A much larger clone differs by one base, so this may be a read error. The gene calls are TRBV2 and TRBJ2-7; the match to TRBD2 covers 12 bases. This CDR3 has 17 residues. The V gene's germline CDR1 is SNHLY and CDR2 FYNNEI. As DNA, the CDR3 is TGTGCCAGCAGTGTGTCCGGACTAGCGGGATCGGTCTACGAGCGGTACTTC. Residues: CASSVSGLAGSVYERYF.

This clonotype was found a few times. This rearrangement joins TRBV6-5 to TRBJ1-2; D is undetermined. The CDR3 runs 13 residues. Germline values: CDR1 MNHEY, CDR2 SVGAGI. V was pared by 0 bases and J by 6 bases, with 8 bases between. CDR3 bases: TGTGCCAGCAGTTACTCGAAAGGGAATGGCTACACCTTC. It codes for CASSYSKGNGYTF.

As regards this clonotype: A much larger clonotype is one base distant, so this may be a read error. The J gene is TRBJ2-5, the V gene TRBV6-1; 10 bases are a match to TRBD2. V gave up 6 bases and J gave up 7 bases; unmatched junction bases: 14. The CDR3 extends over 16 amino acids. Germline V gene data show CDR1 as MNHNS and CDR2 as SASEGT. CDR3 sequence reads: CASSLGLAGARGTQYF. The CDR3 DNA follows: TGTGCCAGCAGCCTCGGTCTAGCGGGAGCACGGGGGACCCAGTACTTC.

This clonotype was seen more than once but under ten times. The rearrangement links TRBV3-1 to TRBJ2-7; D not certain. CDR1 is LGHDT and CDR2 is YNNKEL in the germline V gene (reference sequence). Trimming took off 0 bases at V and 5 bases at J, with 8 bases between the two ends. The CDR3 has 13 amino acids. The CDR3 DNA reads as TGTGCCAGCAGCCAAGATAAAACCCACGAGCAGTACTTC. Residues: CASSQDKTHEQYF.

This clonotype turned up a few times. V and J are TRBV5-1 and TRBJ1-1, with D hard to call. The V gene lost 4 bases and the J gene lost 1 base, with 14 bases spanning the gap. This CDR3 is 15 amino acids long. Germline V CDR1 and CDR2: SGHRS, YFSETQ. The CDR3 DNA is TGCGCCAGCAGCGCCAGACAATTAAAGAACACTGAAGCTTTCTTT. Its protein product is CASSARQLKNTEAFF. The whole variable domain, filled in from reference TRBV5-1 and TRBJ1-1, reads KAGVTQTPRYLIKTRGQQVTLSCSPISGHRSVSWYQQTPGQGLQFLFEYFSETQRNKGNFPGRFSGRQFSNSRSEMNVSTLELGDSALYLCASSARQLKNTEAFFGQGTRLTVV.

The chain has TRBV27 and TRBJ2-7; D perhaps matches TRBD1 (5 bases). The germline CDR1 and CDR2 sequences are MNHEY and SMNVEV (reference sequence). Trimming took 3 bases from V and 2 from J, leaving 11 bases between them. The CDR3 has 14 amino acids. CDR3 bases: TGTGCCAGCAGTTTGACAGTGTCCGCCTACGAGCAGTACTTC. Translating gives CASSLTVSAYEQYF.

This clonotype was seen at least ten times. The chain has TRBV11-2 and TRBJ1-1; TRBD1 is a possible D gene (5 bases). V was trimmed by 2 bases and J by 4 bases, leaving 8 bases between them. This CDR3 comprises 13 residues. The germline V gene encodes CDR1 SGHAT and CDR2 FQNNGV. The CDR3 reads CASSLYGGTEAFF. The CDR3 DNA is TGTGCCAGCAGCTTATATGGGGGCACTGAAGCTTTCTTT.